What follows is one T cell receptor (beta chain) and its context. This entry is derived from a study of shared clonotypes between healthy human individuals. Turning to the study itself: A donor's plate count was three for CD4 naive and three for CD4 memory; CD8 naive had two and CD8 memory one.

Every immunoSEQ plate was one replicate of a subset's evenly spread DNA. The repertoire was sequenced with immunoSEQ multiplex PCR; TCRdb's copy has only in-frame clones and lacks some. The sample contains hundreds of thousands of clones, 73% of which appear only once. This CDR3 is built from 14 residues. V shed 10 bases and J 14 bases; nucleotides not matched to a gene: 15. Germline loops: CDR1 MNHNS, CDR2 SASEGT. This sequence was found in a woman in her thirties in good health. This sequence joins TRBV6-1 and TRBJ2-1; 12 nucleotides align to TRBD2. Source material: memory CD4+ T cells sorted from blood. Noted subset: CD45RA-negative fraction. The CDR3 loop reads CATSGLAGGNEKFF. The CDR3 nucleotides read TGTGCCACCTCGGGGCTAGCGGGAGGGAACGAAAAGTTCTTC.